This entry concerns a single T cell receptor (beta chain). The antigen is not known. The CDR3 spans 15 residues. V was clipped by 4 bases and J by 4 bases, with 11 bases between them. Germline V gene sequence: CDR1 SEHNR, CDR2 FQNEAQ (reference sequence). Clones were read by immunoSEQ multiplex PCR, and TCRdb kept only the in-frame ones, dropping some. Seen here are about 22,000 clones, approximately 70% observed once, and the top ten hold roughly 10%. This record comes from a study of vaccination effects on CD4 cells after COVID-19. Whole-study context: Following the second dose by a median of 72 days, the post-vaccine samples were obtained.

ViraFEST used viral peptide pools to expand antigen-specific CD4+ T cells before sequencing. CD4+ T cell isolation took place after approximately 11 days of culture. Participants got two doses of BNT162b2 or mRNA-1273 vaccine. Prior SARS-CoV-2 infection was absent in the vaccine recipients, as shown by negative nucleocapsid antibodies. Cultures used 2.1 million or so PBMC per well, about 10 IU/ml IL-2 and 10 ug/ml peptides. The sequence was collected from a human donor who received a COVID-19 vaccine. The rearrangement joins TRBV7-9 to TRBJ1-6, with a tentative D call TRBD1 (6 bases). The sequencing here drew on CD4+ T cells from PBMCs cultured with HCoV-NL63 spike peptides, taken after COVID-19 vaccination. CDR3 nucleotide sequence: TGTGCCAGCAGCTCCCCTACAGGGTATAATTCACCCCTCCACTTT. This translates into CASSSPTGYNSPLHF.